These 23 T cell receptor beta chains originate from one sample sequenced in a study of technical replicates of blood from a handful of donors (dated by TCRdb to 2015 to 2018). Library preparation was by the immunoSEQ multiplex PCR assay. The table was pulled from immuneACCESS by TCRdb, which kept in-frame rearrangements only. Such tables lose some clones; where checked, under half of the loss comes from unresolved V genes, and the rest has no known cause. The sample records fewer than 95,000 clones, 91% of which are singletons. Clones ranked in the top ten supply approximately 0.25% of the sample. Sequenced input: T cells isolated from PBMCs. The receptor source for this set is a human donor in good health.

The CDR3 DNA reads as TGTGCCAGCAGCTTAAGATTTGCGGGAGGTGACACCGGGGAGCTGTTTTTT. Protein: CASSLRFAGGDTGELFF. V gene TRBV11-3 combines with J gene TRBJ2-2; 8 bases match TRBD2. Looked up from germline, CDR1 is SGHNT and CDR2 is YENEEA. The ends lost 2 bases at V and 3 bases at J; junction bases unmatched: 8. This CDR3 spans 17 amino acids.

The chain employs TRBV28 and TRBJ2-1, with D hard to call. This CDR3 region has 12 residues. Deletions cut 3 bases from V and 10 bases from J, with 10 bases between. Germline lookup yields CDR1 MDHEN and CDR2 SYDVKM. CDR3 residues: CASSFSVREQFF. In DNA, the CDR3 is TGTGCCAGCAGTTTCTCCGTCCGGGAGCAGTTCTTC.

CDR3 coding DNA: TGTGCCAGCAGCTTAGGGGGCAGCGTCTATGGCTACACCTTC. Protein product: CASSLGGSVYGYTF. The chain employs TRBV7-2 and TRBJ1-2; TRBD1 might be the D (5 bases). This CDR3 comprises 14 residues. V shed 1 base and J shed 4 bases, with 10 bases lying between them. Germline CDR1 and CDR2: SGHTA and FQGNSA.

This clone was found once. The V gene is TRBV27, the J gene TRBJ2-2, with TRBD2 matching 7 bases. Germline values: CDR1 MNHEY, CDR2 SMNVEV (reference sequence). This CDR3 has 16 residues. The ends lost 6 bases at V and 2 bases at J; junction bases unmatched: 9. CDR3 in DNA: TGTGCCAGCAGCCCTCCGGGACTACTAAACACCGGGGAGCTGTTTTTT. Encoded protein: CASSPPGLLNTGELFF.

This clone came up once. This chain joins TRBV27 and TRBJ2-7; 7 positions agree with TRBD2. Germline V gives CDR1 MNHEY, CDR2 SMNVEV (reference sequence). The CDR3 consists of 15 residues. Trimming took 2 bases from V and 3 from J; bases not matched to a gene: 7. CDR3 residues: CASSLAGVLNYEQYF. CDR3 DNA: TGTGCCAGCAGTTTAGCGGGGGTATTGAACTACGAGCAGTACTTC.

This clone was picked up one time. The chain joins TRBV11-2 to TRBJ2-7; TRBD2 matches at 7 bases. The germline V gene encodes CDR1 SGHAT and CDR2 FQNNGV. The CDR3 is 16 amino acids. With 6 bases clipped from V and 3 bases from J, the junction kept 14 bases outside the gene matches. CDR3 sequence (DNA): TGTGCCAGCAGGCGCGTAGGACTAGGCTCCCTCTACGAGCAGTACTTC. Its translation is CASRRVGLGSLYEQYF.

The V and J genes are TRBV11-2 and TRBJ2-5; 7 positions match TRBD2. Germline lookup yields CDR1 SGHAT and CDR2 FQNNGV. This CDR3 has 13 amino acids. The V segment lost 5 bases and the J segment 4 bases; nucleotides outside the gene matches: 4. CDR3 in amino acids: CASSTAGAETQYF. DNA for the CDR3: TGTGCCAGCAGCACCGCGGGAGCAGAGACCCAGTACTTC.

The chain links TRBV7-3 to TRBJ1-6; D may be TRBD1 (5 bases). Germline V gene data show CDR1 as SGHTA and CDR2 as FQGTGA. Trimming cost V 5 bases and J 7 bases, with 12 bases left between them. The CDR3 totals 14 residues. The CDR3 nucleotides read TGTGCCAGCAGCCCCCAGGGAAACAATTCACCCCTCCACTTT. It codes for CASSPQGNNSPLHF.

The rearrangement uses TRBV5-1 and TRBJ2-3; 7 bases line up with TRBD1. The germline CDR1 and CDR2 sequences are SGHRS and YFSETQ. J lost 7 bases, V lost 0 bases, and 11 bases had no gene match. This CDR3 comprises 16 residues. The DNA for the CDR3 is TGCGCCAGCAGCTTGGAAGGGGGCCGACCAGGGAATACGCAGTATTTT. Its protein is CASSLEGGRPGNTQYF.

V and J are TRBV18 and TRBJ1-6; TRBD1 aligns across 7 bases. Germline-derived CDR1 and CDR2 are KGHSH and LQKENI. This CDR3 has 15 amino acids. The trim removed 2 bases at V and 5 bases at J, leaving 3 bases unmatched. Here the CDR3 reads CASSPGTADNSPLHF. The CDR3 region has the DNA TGTGCCAGCTCACCAGGGACAGCAGATAATTCACCCCTCCACTTT.

V usage is TRBV19 and J usage is TRBJ1-1; no reliable D call. The length of the CDR3 is 14 residues. From germline, CDR1 is LNHDA and CDR2 SQIVND (reference sequence). Trimming left V 3 bases short and J 4 bases short, with 12 bases between. The CDR3 here is CASSIYGMATEAFF. The DNA of the CDR3 is TGTGCCAGTAGTATTTACGGGATGGCCACTGAAGCTTTCTTT.

This clone was observed a handful of times. The rearrangement uses TRBV6-5 and TRBJ1-1, with D perhaps TRBD1 (5 bases). The germline gives CDR1 MNHEY, CDR2 SVGAGI. V lost 5 bases and J lost 8, with 12 bases in between. This CDR3 region has 12 residues. CDR3 residues: CASSERNREAFF. The CDR3 region has the DNA TGTGCCAGCAGTGAGAGGAACAGGGAAGCTTTCTTT.

The chain carries TRBV28 and TRBJ2-3, with 9 bases matching TRBD1. Germline CDR1 MDHEN, CDR2 SYDVKM. V was pared by 6 bases and J by 4 bases, with 8 bases of the junction left unmatched. The CDR3 runs 15 residues. CDR3 nucleotides: TGTGCCAGCAGCCAGGACAGGGGCAGCGCAGATACGCAGTATTTT. This sequence encodes CASSQDRGSADTQYF.

The V and J genes are TRBV7-9 and TRBJ2-1; TRBD2 matches 14 bases. CDR3 length: 16 amino acids. V dropped 2 bases and J dropped 6; count of bases not matched to a gene: 3. Germline values: CDR1 SEHNR, CDR2 FQNEAQ (reference sequence). The CDR3 DNA reads as TGTGCCAGCAGCTTACCGGGACTAGCGGGAGTCAATGAGCAGTTCTTC. Amino acid sequence: CASSLPGLAGVNEQFF.

The rearrangement joins TRBV5-1 to TRBJ1-3, with D possibly being TRBD1 (6 bases). Trimming stripped 3 bases from V and 0 bases from J, with 16 bases between. Germline CDR1 is SGHRS and CDR2 is YFSETQ. The CDR3 has 17 amino acids. The CDR3 protein is CASSYTGQSSSGNTIYF. CDR3 bases: TGCGCCAGCAGCTACACGGGACAATCGAGCTCTGGAAACACCATATATTTT.

The chain is built from TRBV5-1 and TRBJ2-7; TRBD1 might be the D (6 bases). The V gene's germline CDR1 is SGHRS and CDR2 YFSETQ. The CDR3 contains 13 residues. The ends were cut back, 0 bases at V and 8 bases at J, with 12 bases in the middle. CDR3 DNA: TGCGCCAGCAGCTTGGCCGGACAGTCGAAGCAGTACTTC. It yields the protein CASSLAGQSKQYF.

This chain connects TRBV2 to TRBJ2-7; no definite D call. V was clipped by 9 bases and J by 3 bases, with 15 bases between them. This CDR3 has 13 amino acids. In germline, CDR1 is SNHLY, CDR2 FYNNEI. CDR3 in amino acids: CASYSRINYEQYF. CDR3 nucleotide sequence: TGTGCCAGTTACAGCAGAATCAACTACGAGCAGTACTTC.

The V and J genes are TRBV18 and TRBJ2-1, with 11 bases that match TRBD1. V was clipped by 3 bases and J by 6 bases; unmatched bases: 16. The germline gives CDR1 KGHSH, CDR2 LQKENI. The CDR3 covers 19 residues. CDR3 residues: CASSPRYVIVGQGGNEQFF. In DNA form, the CDR3 reads TGTGCCAGCTCACCTAGATACGTAATTGTGGGACAGGGGGGCAATGAGCAGTTCTTC.

V gene TRBV6-5 combines with J gene TRBJ1-2; D may be TRBD1 (6 bases). The germline V gene encodes CDR1 MNHEY and CDR2 SVGAGI. This CDR3 contains 13 residues. V was clipped by 6 bases and J by 3 bases, with 11 bases between them. This chain's CDR3 is CASSSGTHYGYTF. In DNA, the CDR3 is TGTGCCAGCAGCTCCGGGACACACTATGGCTACACCTTC.

This sequence joins TRBV21-1 and TRBJ1-2; the D segment call TRBD1 is taken from the table without a DNA check. TRBV21-1 has pseudogene status. The CDR3 loop spans 16 amino acids. CDR3 region: CASSNLLPRTGNGYTF. As DNA, the CDR3 is TGTGCCAGCAGCAACCTTCTCCCCCGGACAGGGAATGGCTACACCTTC.

J is TRBJ2-3 and V is TRBV27; D is possibly TRBD1 (6 bases). The CDR3 is 16 amino acids. Trimming pared 6 bases from V and 0 bases from J, leaving 16 bases between. In germline, CDR1 is MNHEY, CDR2 SMNVEV (reference sequence). The CDR3 sequence: CASSQNRDTSTDTQYF. CDR3 DNA sequence: TGTGCCAGCAGCCAAAACCGGGACACTAGCACAGATACGCAGTATTTT.

The rearrangement links TRBV7-9 to TRBJ2-5; tentatively, D is TRBD1 (6 bases). The ends were cut back, 5 bases at V and 3 bases at J, with 13 bases in the middle. Germline loops: CDR1 SEHNR, CDR2 FQNEAQ (reference sequence). This CDR3 has 14 residues. CDR3 region: CASSRNGQKETQYF. In DNA, the CDR3 is TGTGCCAGCAGCCGAAACGGACAGAAAGAGACCCAGTACTTC. Full variable domain (rest looked up from reference TRBV7-9 and TRBJ2-5): DTGVSQNPRHKITKRGQNVTFRCDPISEHNRLYWYRQTLGQGPEFLTYFQNEAQLEKSRLLSDRFSAERPKGSFSTLEIQRTEQGDSAMYLCASSRNGQKETQYFGPGTRLLVL.

The gene calls are TRBV10-3 and TRBJ2-5; TRBD1 aligns across 9 bases. J gave up 4 bases and V 4 bases, and 4 bases lay outside the gene matches. This CDR3 is built from 14 residues. CDR1 ENHRY and CDR2 SYGVKD come from the germline V gene. The CDR3 nucleotides read TGTGCCATCAGTGGAAGGACAGGGGTAGAGACCCAGTACTTC. Amino acid sequence: CAISGRTGVETQYF.